The entry that follows covers one T cell receptor (beta chain) sequence. This entry comes from a study of blood T cell repertoires in COVID-19. Background on the study: COVID-19 samples from acute and convalescent phases originated in the United States, Italy and Spain. Sources were T cells, B-cell-depleted T cells, or PBMCs; the material itself was cDNA or gDNA.

The table came from immunoSEQ multiplex PCR; TCRdb's copy has only in-frame clones and leaves some out. The sample has roughly 120,000 clones, 88% seen once. This CDR3 comprises 14 residues. Germline V gene lookup returns CDR1 PRHDT and CDR2 FYEKMQ (reference sequence). V gave up 3 bases and J gave up 1 base; unmatched junction bases: 1. This sequence was found in a woman aged 50 to 65 with acute or convalescent COVID-19. The J gene is TRBJ1-1, the V gene TRBV13; 8 bases map to TRBD1. Sample: peripheral blood. The DNA of the CDR3 is TGTGCCAGCAGCTTGGACAGGGAGAACACTGAAGCTTTCTTT. It translates to CASSLDRENTEAFF.